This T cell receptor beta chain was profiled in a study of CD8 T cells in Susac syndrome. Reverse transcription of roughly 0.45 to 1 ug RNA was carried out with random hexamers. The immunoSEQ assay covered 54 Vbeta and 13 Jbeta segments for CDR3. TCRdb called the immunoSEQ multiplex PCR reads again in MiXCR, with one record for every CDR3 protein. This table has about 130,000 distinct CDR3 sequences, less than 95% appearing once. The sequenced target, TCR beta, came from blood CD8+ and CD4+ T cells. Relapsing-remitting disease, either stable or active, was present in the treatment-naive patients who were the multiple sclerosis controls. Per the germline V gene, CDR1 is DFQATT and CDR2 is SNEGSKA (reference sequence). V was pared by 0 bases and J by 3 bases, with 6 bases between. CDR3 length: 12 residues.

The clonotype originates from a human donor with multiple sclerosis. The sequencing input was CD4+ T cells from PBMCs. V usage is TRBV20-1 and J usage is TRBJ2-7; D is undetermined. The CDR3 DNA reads TGCAGTGCTAGAGATCAAGGCTACGAGCAGTACTTC. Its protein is CSARDQGYEQYF.